This entry concerns a single T cell receptor beta chain. The data were obtained in a study of blood T cell repertoires in COVID-19. Background on the study: Samples came from the United States, Italy and Spain, spanning acute and convalescent COVID-19. From T cells, B-cell-depleted T cells, or PBMCs came the material, which was cDNA or gDNA.

The CDR3 sequence is 15 residues long. In germline, CDR1 is MGHDK, CDR2 SYGVNS. The germline V and J ends were trimmed by 1 base and 3 bases, with 9 bases remaining between them. Clones were sequenced by immunoSEQ multiplex PCR, and TCRdb holds only the in-frame ones, with some missing. This sample has 210,000 or so clones, with 84% found just once. The chain recombines TRBV25-1 with TRBJ2-2, with unresolved D. The receptor was isolated from a human donor in a cohort sampled during active COVID-19. The sample was peripheral blood. The CDR3 loop is CASSEFSSYTGELFF. DNA of the CDR3: TGTGCCAGCAGTGAATTTAGCAGTTACACCGGGGAGCTGTTTTTT.